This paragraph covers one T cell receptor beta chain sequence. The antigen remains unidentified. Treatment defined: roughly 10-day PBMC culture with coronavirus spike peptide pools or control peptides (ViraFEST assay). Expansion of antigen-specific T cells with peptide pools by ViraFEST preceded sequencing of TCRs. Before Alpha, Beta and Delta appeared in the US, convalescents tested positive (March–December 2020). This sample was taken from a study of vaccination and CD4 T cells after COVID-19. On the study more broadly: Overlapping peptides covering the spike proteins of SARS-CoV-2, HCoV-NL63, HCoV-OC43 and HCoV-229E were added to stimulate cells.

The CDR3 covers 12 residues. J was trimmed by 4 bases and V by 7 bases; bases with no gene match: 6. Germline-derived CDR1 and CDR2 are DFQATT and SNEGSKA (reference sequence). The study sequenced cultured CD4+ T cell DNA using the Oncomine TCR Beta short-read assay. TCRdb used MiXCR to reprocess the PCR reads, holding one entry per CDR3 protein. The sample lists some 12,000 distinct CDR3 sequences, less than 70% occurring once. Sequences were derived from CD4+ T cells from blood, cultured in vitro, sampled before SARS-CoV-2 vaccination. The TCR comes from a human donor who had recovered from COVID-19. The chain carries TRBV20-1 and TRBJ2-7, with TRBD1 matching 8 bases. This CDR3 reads CSVRTGGYEQYF. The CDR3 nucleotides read TGCAGTGTCAGAACAGGGGGGTACGAGCAGTACTTC.